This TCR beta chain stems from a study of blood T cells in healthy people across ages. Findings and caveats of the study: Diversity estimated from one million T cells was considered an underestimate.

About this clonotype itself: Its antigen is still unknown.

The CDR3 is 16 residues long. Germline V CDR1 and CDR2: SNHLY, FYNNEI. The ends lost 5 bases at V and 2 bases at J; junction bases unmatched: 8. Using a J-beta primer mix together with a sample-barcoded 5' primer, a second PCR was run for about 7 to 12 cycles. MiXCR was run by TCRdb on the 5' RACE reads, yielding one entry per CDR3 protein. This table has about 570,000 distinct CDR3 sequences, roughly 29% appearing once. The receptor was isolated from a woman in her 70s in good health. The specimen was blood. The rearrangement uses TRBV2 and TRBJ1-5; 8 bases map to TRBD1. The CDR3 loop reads CASSRYDRGRNQPQHF. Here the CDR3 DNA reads TGTGCCAGCAGTCGCTATGACAGGGGCCGCAATCAGCCCCAGCATTTT.